The 12 T cell receptor beta chains below were found in one sample sequenced in a study of beta chain features in type 1 diabetes. Study-level findings and limits: TCRB CDR3 length was moderately but significantly reduced in all four CD4+ subsets of Type 1 diabetes patients.

Expressed TCRB transcripts were sequenced after all isolated RNA was converted to cDNA. Data came from immunoSEQ multiplex PCR; TCRdb stores just in-frame clones and leaves some out. This repertoire shows roughly 180,000 clones, approximately 7.8% found once; its top ten account for approximately 0.87%. For these TCRs, the target antigens are not known. The source material was central memory CD4+ T cells from blood. These receptors were taken from a woman aged 40 to 55 with type 1 diabetes.

This clone showed up just a few times. The gene calls are TRBV4-1 and TRBJ1-1; TRBD1 is a possible D gene (6 bases). Trimming cost V 4 bases and J 0 bases, with 15 bases left between them. The CDR3 runs to 16 residues. Germline CDR1 and CDR2: MGHRA and YSYEKL. CDR3 sequence reads: CASSPRAGQLNTEAFF. In DNA form, the CDR3 reads TGCGCCAGCAGCCCGAGGGCCGGACAGTTGAACACTGAAGCTTTCTTT.

The J gene is TRBJ2-7, the V gene TRBV4-1, with 7 bases matching TRBD1. Germline loops: CDR1 MGHRA, CDR2 YSYEKL. After removal of 4 bases from V and 3 bases from J, the junction contained 9 bases not matched to a gene. The CDR3 totals 15 residues. CDR3 residues: CASSPLTGLGYEQYF. The CDR3 bases are TGCGCCAGCAGCCCCCTGACAGGGCTGGGCTACGAGCAGTACTTC.

This clone was seen repeatedly, ten times or more. The CDR3 coding sequence is TGTGCCAGCAGCCAACAGGGTGGGGAGCCCCAGCATTTT. Residues: CASSQQGGEPQHF. This chain joins TRBV14 and TRBJ1-5; tentative D call: TRBD1 (5 bases). The CDR3 covers 13 residues. V was trimmed by 2 bases and J by 8 bases, leaving 10 bases between them. CDR1 and CDR2 from the germline V gene are SGHDN and FVKESK.

As DNA, the CDR3 is TGCGCCAGCAGCTTCCGGGATAACACTGAAGCTTTCTTT. It is translated as CASSFRDNTEAFF. This chain joins TRBV5-1 and TRBJ1-1, with unresolved D. With 2 bases removed from V and 2 bases from J, the gap between germline ends came to 7 bases. The CDR3 runs 13 residues. CDR1 and CDR2 from the germline V gene are SGHRS and YFSETQ.

This clone was detected only a few times. The chain carries TRBV28 and TRBJ1-2, with a possible D match to TRBD1 (5 bases). Germline loops: CDR1 MDHEN, CDR2 SYDVKM. The CDR3 runs 11 residues. The germline V and J ends were trimmed by 11 bases and 6 bases, with 13 bases remaining between them. The CDR3, as DNA: TGTGCCGCCACGGGAGGGGATGGCTACACCTTC. It codes for CAATGGDGYTF.

This clone was observed a handful of times. The chain carries TRBV11-1 and TRBJ2-7, with 7 bases aligning to TRBD2. Germline CDR1 is SGHAT and CDR2 is FQDESV (reference sequence). Trimming took 1 base from V and 6 from J; bases not matched to a gene: 6. This CDR3 is 14 amino acids long. The CDR3 sequence: CASSLGGSVAEQYF. DNA of the CDR3: TGTGCCAGCAGCTTAGGCGGGAGTGTCGCCGAGCAGTACTTC.

This chain links TRBV5-6 with TRBJ1-4, with 8 bases aligning to TRBD1. The V segment lost 4 bases and the J segment 5 bases; nucleotides outside the gene matches: 7. Germline loops: CDR1 SGHDT, CDR2 YYEEEE. The CDR3 runs to 15 residues. CDR3 DNA: TGTGCCAGCAGCCGACCGGACAGGGTCAATGAAAAACTGTTTTTT. Protein sequence: CASSRPDRVNEKLFF.

This clone was found a few times. This chain connects TRBV11-2 to TRBJ2-5, with D unresolved. The CDR3 sequence is 12 residues long. CDR1 and CDR2 from the germline V gene are SGHAT and FQNNGV. V lost 1 base and J 4 bases, leaving 4 bases between the germline ends. CDR3 bases: TGTGCCAGCAGCTTAGCGGTAGAGACCCAGTACTTC. Amino acid sequence: CASSLAVETQYF. Filled out from reference TRBV11-2 and TRBJ2-5, the complete variable domain reads EAGVAQSPRYKIIEKRQSVAFWCNPISGHATLYWYQQILGQGPKLLIQFQNNGVVDDSQLPKDRFSAERLKGVDSTLKIQPAKLEDSAVYLCASSLAVETQYFGPGTRLLVL.

This clone was recorded at least ten times. This chain joins TRBV9 and TRBJ2-5; tentative D call: TRBD2 (6 bases). V lost 0 bases and J lost 5, with 14 bases in between. There are 15 residues in the CDR3. Per germline, CDR1 SGDLS and CDR2 YYNGEE. The CDR3 sequence is CASSVDQGSGETQYF. The CDR3 bases are TGTGCCAGCAGCGTAGATCAGGGAAGCGGGGAGACCCAGTACTTC.

This clone was counted many times. This chain connects TRBV29-1 to TRBJ2-7, with 7 bases identical to TRBD2. Trimming took 4 bases from V and 3 from J; bases not matched to a gene: 6. CDR1 SQVTM and CDR2 ANQGSEA come from the germline V gene. This CDR3 is 13 amino acids long. The CDR3 region has the DNA TGCAGCGTTGGAGTAGCGGGTCTCTACGAGCAGTACTTC. Protein product: CSVGVAGLYEQYF.

This clone was found a few times. The chain is built from TRBV5-1 and TRBJ2-5; 10 nucleotides align to TRBD1. Germline V gives CDR1 SGHRS, CDR2 YFSETQ. The J segment lost 7 bases and the V segment lost 3 bases, leaving 6 bases of the junction unmatched. The CDR3 spans 14 residues. CDR3 sequence reads: CASSSEGQGSTQYF. CDR3 sequence (DNA): TGCGCCAGCAGCTCGGAGGGACAGGGGTCGACCCAGTACTTC.

This clone showed up just a few times. The V gene is TRBV19, the J gene TRBJ2-1; TRBD2 agrees at 7 bases. This CDR3 is 16 amino acids long. Germline V gene data show CDR1 as LNHDA and CDR2 as SQIVND (reference sequence). J gave up 8 bases and V 5 bases, and 15 bases lay outside the gene matches. The CDR3 DNA follows: TGTGCCAGTAGTCTGCGGACGGGAGGCACCTTGGATGAGCAGTTCTTC. Translated, it gives CASSLRTGGTLDEQFF.